A selection of T cell receptor beta chains follows, all from one sample in a study of T-cell reconstitution after alpha-beta-depleted transplantation in children. Using its own MiXCR run on the PCR reads, TCRdb lists one record per CDR3 protein. This repertoire shows around 250,000 distinct CDR3 sequences, roughly 8.2% found once; its top ten account for less than 8%. Sequenced here: PBMCs, mostly from graft donor cells, sampled 180 days after TCRalphabeta/CD19-depleted stem cell transplant. The source of these receptors is a male patient under 18 who had a stem cell transplant for acute lymphoblastic leukemia, so the T cells may come from the graft donor. Each CDR3 is given with its conserved first and last residue. The order of the fields is clone size, J gene, CDR3 length, D gene, V gene, CDR3 DNA, CDR3 protein. A D gene is named only where the DNA matches it firmly. Size is omitted from some rows. Given values are once, few, many or a class for expanded clones.

clone size: many
J gene: TRBJ2-5
CDR3 length: 16
D gene: .
V gene: TRBV15
CDR3 DNA: TGTGCCACCAGCAGAGATAGGTTTAGGGTGGGGGAGACCCAGTACTTC
CDR3 protein: CATSRDRFRVGETQYF

clone size: few
J gene: TRBJ1-1
CDR3 length: 15
D gene: .
V gene: TRBV6-5
CDR3 DNA: TGTGCCAGCAGTTACTCGGGGGGCGCGGGCACTGAAGCTTTCTTT
CDR3 protein: CASSYSGGAGTEAFF

clone size: .
J gene: TRBJ1-1
CDR3 length: 14
D gene: TRBD1
V gene: TRBV20-1
CDR3 DNA: TGCAGTGCTTCCCCCCGACAGGGGGGCACTGAAGCTTTCTTT
CDR3 protein: CSASPRQGGTEAFF

clone size: many
J gene: TRBJ2-7
CDR3 length: 16
D gene: TRBD2
V gene: TRBV28
CDR3 DNA: TGTGCCAGCAGGGTGCCCACTAGCGGGAGTCGCGACGAGCAGTACTTC
CDR3 protein: CASRVPTSGSRDEQYF

clone size: many
J gene: TRBJ2-5
CDR3 length: 11
D gene: .
V gene: TRBV12-3/TRBV12-4
CDR3 DNA: TGTGCCAGCAGTTTAGGATTTTCCCAGTACTTC
CDR3 protein: CASSLGFSQYF

clone size: many
J gene: TRBJ1-3
CDR3 length: 15
D gene: .
V gene: TRBV28
CDR3 DNA: TGTGCCAGCAGTGGGGGGGCGAGCTCTGGAAACACCATATATTTT
CDR3 protein: CASSGGASSGNTIYF

clone size: many
J gene: TRBJ2-5
CDR3 length: 15
D gene: .
V gene: TRBV20-1
CDR3 DNA: TGCAGTGCTAGAGTGGCACAGCGGGCGGAGGAGACCCAGTACTTC
CDR3 protein: CSARVAQRAEETQYF

clone size: many
J gene: TRBJ2-3
CDR3 length: 12
D gene: .
V gene: TRBV12-3/TRBV12-4
CDR3 DNA: TGTGCCAGCAGTCAGGGGAACATACCCGGGTATTTT
CDR3 protein: CASSQGNIPGYF

clone size: many
J gene: TRBJ1-1
CDR3 length: 16
D gene: .
V gene: TRBV20-1
CDR3 DNA: TGCAGTGCTAGAGATCGGTCTTCTGGGTTAGGCGGTGAAGCTTTCTTT
CDR3 protein: CSARDRSSGLGGEAFF

clone size: .
J gene: TRBJ2-3
CDR3 length: 22
D gene: TRBD2
V gene: TRBV5-1
CDR3 DNA: TGCGCCAGCAGCTTGGCCGCCGGCGGGACTAGCGGGATCGGGTCCCCCGAAGATACGCAGTATTTT
CDR3 protein: CASSLAAGGTSGIGSPEDTQYF

clone size: many
J gene: TRBJ2-3
CDR3 length: 18
D gene: .
V gene: TRBV21-1
CDR3 DNA: TGTGCCAGCGGAGTTTGTCTAGCGGGGGGCATCAGCACAGATACGCAGTATTTT
CDR3 protein: CASGVCLAGGISTDTQYF

clone size: few
J gene: TRBJ2-5
CDR3 length: 15
D gene: TRBD2
V gene: TRBV5-1
CDR3 DNA: TGCGCCAGCACAACCGAGGCTAGCGGGATACAGACCCAGTACTTC
CDR3 protein: CASTTEASGIQTQYF

clone size: many
J gene: TRBJ2-5
CDR3 length: 15
D gene: TRBD2
V gene: TRBV5-1
CDR3 DNA: TGCGCCAGCAGCTCGGCCCGAGCGGGAAAAGAGACCCAGTACTTC
CDR3 protein: CASSSARAGKETQYF

clone size: many
J gene: TRBJ2-7
CDR3 length: 13
D gene: TRBD2
V gene: TRBV7-6
CDR3 DNA: TGTGCCAGCAGCTTCGGGGACTACTACGAGCAGTACTTC
CDR3 protein: CASSFGDYYEQYF